This is a list of T cell receptor beta chains from one sample in a study of T-cell memory formation after mild COVID-19. Each CDR3 protein gets one entry after TCRdb re-called the 5' RACE reads with MiXCR. The sample has 80,000 to 90,000 distinct CDR3 sequences; around 27% are singletons. Sequencing input: PBMCs or a T cell subset sorted from them (not recorded which). The receptors come from a man aged 18-30 years who had mild COVID-19 (a few samples of this study predate the infection). Cell type and time point are not known. Each CDR3 is given with its conserved first and last residue. The order of the fields is clone size, D gene, J gene, V gene, CDR3 protein, CDR3 DNA. A D gene is named only where the DNA matches it firmly. Clone size is not always given. Where it is, it says once, few, many or a class for expanded clones.

NA,TRBD1,TRBJ1-4,TRBV12-3/TRBV12-4,CASASRGSEKLFF,TGTGCCAGCGCTTCCAGGGGGAGTGAAAAACTGTTTTTT
NA,TRBD1,TRBJ2-7,TRBV13,CASSPDRGHEQYF,TGTGCCAGCAGCCCCGACAGGGGCCACGAGCAGTACTTC
NA,NA,TRBJ2-5,TRBV29-1,CSVGAPQETQYF,TGCAGCGTTGGGGCACCACAAGAGACCCAGTACTTC
NA,NA,TRBJ1-1,TRBV5-5,CASRPLEGLNTEAFF,TGTGCCAGCAGACCCTTGGAGGGACTGAACACTGAAGCTTTCTTT
NA,NA,TRBJ1-1,TRBV29-1,CSVEAGAFF,TGCAGCGTTGAAGCAGGGGCTTTCTTT
few,TRBD2,TRBJ2-1,TRBV7-2,CASSLETIAGGIYNEQFF,TGTGCCAGCAGCTTAGAGACTATAGCGGGGGGTATTTACAATGAGCAGTTCTTC
NA,NA,TRBJ2-3,TRBV29-1,CSVEGAASTDTQYF,TGCAGCGTTGAAGGTGCAGCTAGCACAGATACGCAGTATTTT
few,NA,TRBJ2-1,TRBV6-5,CASSYARDNEQFF,TGTGCCAGCAGTTACGCCAGGGACAATGAGCAGTTCTTC
few,TRBD2,TRBJ2-2,TRBV6-1,CASNPRSGGGTGELFF,TGTGCCAGCAACCCCCGGAGCGGGGGGGGCACCGGGGAGCTGTTTTTT
few,NA,TRBJ2-3,TRBV7-3,CASSLTPGPNTQYF,TGTGCCAGCAGCTTAACCCCAGGGCCTAATACGCAGTATTTT
few,NA,TRBJ2-5,TRBV9,CASSDRDPKAETQYF,TGTGCCAGCAGCGACCGGGACCCTAAGGCAGAGACCCAGTACTTC
NA,NA,TRBJ1-5,TRBV9,CASSGTTVGQPQHF,TGTGCCAGCAGCGGAACAACAGTCGGACAGCCCCAGCATTTT
NA,NA,TRBJ1-2,TRBV4-3,CASSQAATAYGYTF,TGCGCCAGCAGCCAAGCCGCGACAGCCTATGGCTACACCTTC
NA,NA,TRBJ1-2,TRBV6-2/TRBV6-3,CAAGTDYGYTF,TGTGCCGCAGGGACGGACTATGGCTACACCTTC
NA,TRBD1,TRBJ1-2,TRBV4-3,CASSLAGQLDGYTF,TGCGCCAGCAGCCTTGCGGGACAGTTGGATGGCTACACCTTC
NA,TRBD1,TRBJ1-4,TRBV28,CASIPGQGYEKLFF,TGTGCCAGCATCCCGGGACAGGGGTATGAAAAACTGTTTTTT
NA,NA,TRBJ2-5,TRBV11-2,CASSLGWDGRFMVETQYF,TGTGCCAGCAGCTTAGGCTGGGACGGCAGATTCATGGTTGAGACCCAGTACTTC
NA,NA,TRBJ1-5,TRBV27,CASSLGKGAGNQPQHF,TGTGCCAGCAGTTTGGGAAAAGGGGCAGGCAATCAGCCCCAGCATTTT
NA,NA,TRBJ1-5,TRBV14,CASSRKPGQFSNQPQHF,TGTGCCAGCAGTCGGAAGCCGGGCCAGTTCAGCAATCAGCCCCAGCATTTT
few,NA,TRBJ1-1,TRBV6-6,CASSYLSAGATEAFF,TGTGCCAGCAGTTACCTCTCCGCAGGGGCCACTGAAGCTTTCTTT
NA,NA,TRBJ2-7,TRBV6-2/TRBV6-3,CASSYDRTYEQYF,TGTGCCAGCAGTTACGACCGCACCTACGAGCAGTACTTC
few,TRBD1,TRBJ2-7,TRBV19,CASSIGGQGVYEQYF,TGTGCCAGTAGTATAGGGGGACAGGGTGTCTACGAGCAGTACTTC
NA,NA,TRBJ2-5,TRBV29-1,CSVAPPEPMMLETQYF,TGCAGCGTTGCCCCCCCAGAACCCATGATGTTGGAGACCCAGTACTTC
NA,NA,TRBJ2-7,TRBV29-1,CSVGGDESYEQYF,TGCAGCGTTGGAGGGGACGAGTCCTACGAGCAGTACTTC
NA,TRBD2,TRBJ2-1,TRBV14,CASGTNRPYNEQFF,TGTGCCAGCGGGACTAACAGACCCTACAATGAGCAGTTCTTC
NA,NA,TRBJ1-1,TRBV7-9,CASSVVGRGTTEAFF,TGTGCCAGCAGCGTTGTCGGACGGGGGACCACTGAAGCTTTCTTT
few,TRBD1,TRBJ2-5,TRBV4-1,CASSQSSGQLQETQYF,TGCGCCAGCAGCCAATCCTCGGGACAGCTACAAGAGACCCAGTACTTC
few,NA,TRBJ1-6,TRBV20-1,CSALIANTLHF,TGCAGTGCCCTGATCGCGAATACCCTCCACTTT
few,TRBD2,TRBJ2-1,TRBV6-5,CASSYSVSGGSNEQFF,TGTGCCAGCAGTTACTCGGTCAGCGGGGGGAGCAATGAGCAGTTCTTC
NA,NA,TRBJ2-1,TRBV4-2,CASSQVTAEQFF,TGTGCCAGCAGCCAGGTGACGGCCGAGCAGTTCTTC
many,NA,TRBJ1-2,TRBV28,CASSLIPGPSGGYTF,TGTGCCAGCAGTTTGATCCCCGGTCCGAGTGGCGGCTACACCTTC
NA,NA,TRBJ2-2,TRBV4-1,CASSRDAQGSGELFF,TGCGCCAGCAGCCGGGACGCACAGGGCTCCGGGGAGCTGTTTTTT
NA,NA,TRBJ1-1,TRBV12-3/TRBV12-4,CDSSLRPGEAFF,TGTGACAGCAGTTTACGTCCAGGTGAAGCTTTCTTT
NA,NA,TRBJ1-1,TRBV27,CASSFLGTGTKNTEAFF,TGTGCCAGCAGTTTCTTAGGGACCGGGACCAAGAACACTGAAGCTTTCTTT
few,NA,TRBJ1-6,TRBV5-1,CASSLRGNDSPLHF,TGCGCCAGCAGCTTACGGGGGAACGATTCACCCCTCCACTTT
few,NA,TRBJ2-6,TRBV12-3/TRBV12-4,CASSLNVLTF,TGTGCCAGCAGCTTGAACGTCCTGACTTTC
NA,NA,TRBJ1-1,TRBV11-2,CASRETGGPTEAFF,TGTGCCAGCAGGGAAACGGGCGGGCCCACTGAAGCTTTCTTT
NA,NA,TRBJ2-1,TRBV6-1,CASSEDQGPSYNEQFF,TGTGCCAGCAGTGAAGACCAGGGCCCGTCCTACAATGAGCAGTTCTTC
NA,TRBD1,TRBJ1-5,TRBV6-6,CASSSFGTASNQPQHF,TGTGCCAGCAGCTCGTTCGGGACAGCAAGCAATCAGCCCCAGCATTTT
NA,NA,TRBJ2-5,TRBV24-1,CATSDFSTGGEIEETQYF,TGTGCCACCAGTGATTTCTCAACAGGGGGGGAGATAGAGGAGACCCAGTACTTC
NA,NA,TRBJ1-5,TRBV6-1,CASSGIEFSQPQHF,TGTGCCAGCAGTGGGATCGAATTTAGTCAGCCCCAGCATTTT